The 24 T cell receptor beta chains reported below all come from one sample, sequenced in a study of T-cell memory formation after mild COVID-19. TCRdb re-derived calls from the 5' RACE reads in MiXCR, one entry per CDR3 protein. The table lists approximately 250,000 distinct CDR3 sequences, 15% to 20% of them singletons. Sequencing was performed on PBMCs or a T cell subset sorted from them (not recorded which). The receptor set was obtained from a man aged 18 to 30 who had mild COVID-19 (a few samples of this study predate the infection). Cell type and time point are not known.

This clonotype was picked up a small number of times. V is TRBV7-9 and J is TRBJ1-1; TRBD1 aligns across 7 bases. This CDR3 comprises 19 residues. Germline V gene sequence: CDR1 SEHNR, CDR2 FQNEAQ (reference sequence). V shed 3 bases and J 0 bases; nucleotides not matched to a gene: 16. CDR3 residues: CASSFGSLYSGTVNTEAFF. DNA of the CDR3: TGTGCCAGCAGCTTTGGATCCCTTTATTCCGGGACAGTGAACACTGAAGCTTTCTTT.

Only a few counts were recorded for this clonotype. The chain is built from TRBV15 and TRBJ2-1, with 7 bases that match TRBD2. This CDR3 is built from 14 residues. V gave up 5 bases and J gave up 8 bases; unmatched junction bases: 9. Germline lookup yields CDR1 LNHNV and CDR2 YYDKDF (reference sequence). The CDR3 sequence: CATSRASGQDEQFF. The CDR3 DNA follows: TGTGCCACCAGCCGGGCTAGCGGCCAGGATGAGCAGTTCTTC.

This clonotype has a handful of counts. The chain has TRBV10-3 and TRBJ2-3; a possible D gene is TRBD2 (7 bases). Trimming stripped 8 bases from V and 3 bases from J, with 15 bases between. Germline lookup yields CDR1 ENHRY and CDR2 SYGVKD. CDR3 length equals 14 residues. CDR3 sequence reads: CAISGGLGTDTQYF. The CDR3 DNA reads TGTGCCATCTCCGGGGGGCTGGGGACAGATACGCAGTATTTT.

There are a few counts of this clonotype. This chain uses TRBV7-2 with TRBJ1-1, with 7 bases lining up with TRBD1. The germline gives CDR1 SGHTA, CDR2 FQGNSA. This CDR3 is 17 amino acids long. The V and J ends lost 4 bases and 4 bases, in that order; junction bases with no gene match: 15. CDR3 sequence reads: CASSSSAGGIRGTEAFF. DNA of the CDR3: TGTGCCAGCAGCTCGTCGGCAGGGGGGATAAGGGGCACTGAAGCTTTCTTT.

This clonotype was counted between two and nine times. The germline gene is not matched at one end of the junction; a read error may be the cause. The chain couples TRBV7-7 to TRBJ2-4; TRBD1 matches 10 bases. The CDR3 is 13 amino acids. The germline gives CDR1 SSHAT, CDR2 FNYEAQ (reference sequence). The CDR3 nucleotides read TGTGCTAGCAGCTTCGGGACAGGGGACATTCAGTACTTC. Its protein product is CASSFGTGDIQYF.

This clonotype was recorded a few times. The rearrangement uses TRBV9 and TRBJ2-1, with D hard to call. In germline, CDR1 is SGDLS, CDR2 YYNGEE. Trimming stripped 0 bases from V and 7 bases from J, with 11 bases between. The CDR3 runs 14 residues. The CDR3 sequence is CASSVGGSLNEQFF. CDR3 nucleotide sequence: TGTGCCAGCAGCGTAGGGGGTAGCTTAAATGAGCAGTTCTTC.

There are a few counts of this clonotype. This sequence joins TRBV24-1 and TRBJ2-3, with TRBD1 matching over 8 bases. The trim removed 5 bases at V and 2 bases at J, leaving 5 bases unmatched. This CDR3 has 15 amino acids. Germline V gene sequence: CDR1 KGHDR, CDR2 SFDVKD. The CDR3 region is CATSGRDRITDTQYF. The CDR3 DNA is TGTGCCACCAGTGGACGGGACAGGATCACAGATACGCAGTATTTT.

This clonotype was picked up a small number of times. The junction shows a germline mismatch at one end, possibly a read error. The V gene is TRBV6-5, the J gene TRBJ2-4, with D possibly being TRBD2 (6 bases). Germline values: CDR1 MNHEY, CDR2 SVGAGI. This CDR3 contains 15 residues. The CDR3 region has the DNA TGTGCCAGCAGTAACTCGGGGACTCTGGAAAACATTCAGTACTTC. Its protein product is CASSNSGTLENIQYF.

This clonotype was seen a few times. The V gene is TRBV5-1, the J gene TRBJ2-3; D is undetermined. This CDR3 is 14 amino acids long. Germline assignment: CDR1 SGHRS and CDR2 YFSETQ. V was cut by 0 bases and J by 0 bases, with 5 bases left in between. CDR3 in DNA: TGCGCCAGCAGCTTGGTTGAAAGCACAGATACGCAGTATTTT. Its protein is CASSLVESTDTQYF. Using reference TRBV5-1 and TRBJ2-3 for the parts outside the CDR3, the full variable domain is KAGVTQTPRYLIKTRGQQVTLSCSPISGHRSVSWYQQTPGQGLQFLFEYFSETQRNKGNFPGRFSGRQFSNSRSEMNVSTLELGDSALYLCASSLVESTDTQYFGPGTRLTVL.

This chain connects TRBV3-1 to TRBJ1-5, with D tentatively TRBD1 (5 bases). V dropped 1 base and J dropped 4 bases, with 5 bases sitting between them. CDR3 length: 13 amino acids. Germline V gives CDR1 LGHDT, CDR2 YNNKEL (reference sequence). CDR3 sequence: CASSQAGNQPQHF. The CDR3 nucleotides read TGTGCCAGCAGCCAAGCAGGGAATCAGCCCCAGCATTTT.

Many counts were recorded for this clonotype. The chain has TRBV20-1 and TRBJ2-1; D is possibly TRBD1 or TRBD2 (5 bases each). This CDR3 comprises 15 residues. The germline V and J ends were trimmed by 5 bases and 0 bases, with 14 bases remaining between them. Germline V gene lookup returns CDR1 DFQATT and CDR2 SNEGSKA (reference sequence). CDR3 DNA sequence: TGCAGTGCTTATCCTCCGGGACGCTCCTACAATGAGCAGTTCTTC. It encodes CSAYPPGRSYNEQFF.

Here the CDR3 reads CASSRGGVPDTQYF. The CDR3 DNA is TGTGCCAGCAGCCGCGGCGGGGTCCCAGATACGCAGTATTTT. This sequence joins TRBV3-1 and TRBJ2-3, with D possibly being TRBD2 (6 bases). Germline CDR1 and CDR2: LGHDT and YNNKEL (reference sequence). V lost 4 bases, J lost 4 bases, and 12 bases lay in between. This CDR3 is built from 14 residues.

V and J are TRBV7-2 and TRBJ2-7; D possibly corresponds to TRBD1 (5 bases). Germline assignment: CDR1 SGHTA and CDR2 FQGNSA. The CDR3 contains 14 residues. Trimming pared 4 bases from V and 3 bases from J, leaving 13 bases between. Here the CDR3 reads CASSSITQGYEQYF. The DNA for the CDR3 is TGTGCCAGCAGCTCTATAACGCAGGGCTACGAGCAGTACTTC.

V and J are TRBV4-3 and TRBJ2-2; D unresolved. The CDR3 runs to 18 residues. Looked up from germline, CDR1 is LGHNA and CDR2 is YSLEER. Trimming pared 4 bases from V and 1 base from J, leaving 19 bases between. The CDR3 region is CASSPLSLRTRNTGELFF. CDR3 in DNA: TGCGCCAGCAGCCCCTTATCCCTACGGACGAGGAACACCGGGGAGCTGTTTTTT.

This clonotype was detected only a few times. This chain connects TRBV7-2 to TRBJ2-1; perhaps TRBD2 as D (5 bases). Trimming left V 2 bases short and J 5 bases short, with 10 bases between. This CDR3 contains 14 residues. Looked up from germline, CDR1 is SGHTA and CDR2 is FQGNSA. CDR3 DNA sequence: TGTGCCAGCAGCTTACGGGGAACCAACAATGAGCAGTTCTTC. The encoded protein is CASSLRGTNNEQFF.

This clonotype was seen at least ten times. This chain joins TRBV6-1 and TRBJ1-2; D remains ambiguous. The CDR3 extends over 14 amino acids. Germline-derived CDR1 and CDR2 are MNHNS and SASEGT. Trimming cost V 1 base and J 8 bases, with 14 bases left between them. The CDR3: CASSEGAGSGGYTF. CDR3 bases: TGTGCCAGCAGTGAAGGCGCGGGGAGCGGCGGCTACACCTTC.

This clonotype was detected only a few times. This chain connects TRBV20-1 to TRBJ1-5, with D hard to call. Germline values: CDR1 DFQATT, CDR2 SNEGSKA (reference sequence). Between the trimmed V and J ends, which lost 8 bases and 6 bases, there was a span of 17 bases. The CDR3 length is 13 residues. The CDR3 loop is CSLREGSLQPQHF. The CDR3 DNA reads TGCAGTCTAAGGGAAGGCTCACTTCAGCCCCAGCATTTT.

The V and J genes are TRBV6-2 or TRBV6-3 and TRBJ2-7; 11 positions agree with TRBD1. The CDR3 runs 15 residues. Trimming cost V 7 bases and J 4 bases; bases outside gene matches: 9. Germline V lookup: CDR1 MNHEY, CDR2 SVGEGT. As DNA, the CDR3 is TGTGCCAGCATATCGGACAGGGGGCTTAGGTACGAGCAGTACGTC. It is translated as CASISDRGLRYEQYV.

The rearrangement joins TRBV29-1 to TRBJ2-3; 12 bases are shared with TRBD2. From germline, CDR1 is SQVTM and CDR2 ANQGSEA. V gave up 4 bases and J gave up 5 bases; unmatched junction bases: 7. CDR3 length: 15 amino acids. In DNA form, the CDR3 reads TGCAGCGTTGCCTCTAGCGGGGGGGCGCGAGATACGCAGTATTTT. Translating it yields CSVASSGGARDTQYF.

The chain is built from TRBV4-2 and TRBJ1-6; tentatively, D is TRBD1 (5 bases). The germline CDR1 and CDR2 sequences are LGHNA and YNFKEQ. The CDR3 runs to 15 residues. Deletions cut 2 bases from V and 10 bases from J, with 15 bases between. The CDR3 region has the DNA TGTGCCAGCAGCCAATCCGGGGGAGGGTTCTCACCCCTCCACTTT. Translating it yields CASSQSGGGFSPLHF.

This clonotype has a handful of counts. This sequence joins TRBV5-1 and TRBJ2-6; D unresolved. The ends were cut back, 2 bases at V and 0 bases at J, with 15 bases in the middle. The germline gives CDR1 SGHRS, CDR2 YFSETQ. The CDR3 runs to 18 residues. In DNA, the CDR3 is TGCGCCAGCAGCTTCCCCGTAGCTGGTAACTCTGGGGCCAACGTCCTGACTTTC. Translation gives CASSFPVAGNSGANVLTF. Variable domain in full (rest from reference TRBV5-1 and TRBJ2-6): KAGVTQTPRYLIKTRGQQVTLSCSPISGHRSVSWYQQTPGQGLQFLFEYFSETQRNKGNFPGRFSGRQFSNSRSEMNVSTLELGDSALYLCASSFPVAGNSGANVLTFGAGSRLTVL.

This chain connects TRBV5-1 to TRBJ2-5; no firm D call. The V end lost 1 base, the J end lost 5 bases, and 15 bases lay between the germline ends. CDR3 length: 15 residues. From germline, CDR1 is SGHRS and CDR2 YFSETQ. The CDR3 sequence is CASSLLTTSRETQYF. As DNA, the CDR3 is TGCGCCAGCAGCTTGTTAACCACTTCAAGGGAGACCCAGTACTTC.

The sample holds many counts of this clonotype. The chain uses TRBV5-8 and TRBJ1-5; the D gene is possibly TRBD1 (5 bases). The ends were cut back, 2 bases at V and 2 bases at J, with 14 bases in the middle. The CDR3 is made up of 16 amino acids. CDR1 and CDR2 from the germline V gene are SGHTS and YDEGEE. CDR3 in amino acids: CASSLWAGIGNQPQHF. The CDR3 DNA reads as TGTGCCAGCAGCTTATGGGCAGGGATAGGCAATCAGCCCCAGCATTTT.

This clonotype occurred many times. This sequence joins TRBV2 and TRBJ2-5; 8 bases align to TRBD1. Germline assignment: CDR1 SNHLY and CDR2 FYNNEI. The CDR3 has 14 residues. After removal of 3 bases from V and 9 bases from J, the junction contained 9 bases not matched to a gene. The DNA of the CDR3 is TGTGCCAGCAGTGAGCTTACCAGGGGGCTGCCCCAGTACTTC. Translating gives CASSELTRGLPQYF. The full variable domain, completed using reference TRBV2 and TRBJ2-5, is EPEVTQTPSHQVTQMGQEVILRCVPISNHLYFYWYRQILGQKVEFLVSFYNNEISEKSEIFDDQFSVERPDGSNFTLKIRSTKLEDSAMYFCASSELTRGLPQYFGPGTRLLVL.